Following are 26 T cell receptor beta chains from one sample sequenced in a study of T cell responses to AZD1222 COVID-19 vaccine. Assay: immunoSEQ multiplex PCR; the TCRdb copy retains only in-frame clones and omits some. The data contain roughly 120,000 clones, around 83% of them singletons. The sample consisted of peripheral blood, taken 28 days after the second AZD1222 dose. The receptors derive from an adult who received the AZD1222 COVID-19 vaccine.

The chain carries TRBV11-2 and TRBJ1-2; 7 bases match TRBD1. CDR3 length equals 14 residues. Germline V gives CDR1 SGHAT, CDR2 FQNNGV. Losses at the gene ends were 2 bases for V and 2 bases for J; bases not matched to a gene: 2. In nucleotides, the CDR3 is TGTGCCAGCAGCTTAACGACAGGGAACTATGGCTACACCTTC. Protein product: CASSLTTGNYGYTF.

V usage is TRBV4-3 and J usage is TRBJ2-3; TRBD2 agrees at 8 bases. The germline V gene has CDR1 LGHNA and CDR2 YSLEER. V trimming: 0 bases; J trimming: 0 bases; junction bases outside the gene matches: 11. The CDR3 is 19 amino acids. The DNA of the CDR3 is TGCGCCAGCAGCCAAGATCCCCCGCGGGGGGCTTCTAGCACAGATACGCAGTATTTT. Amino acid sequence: CASSQDPPRGASSTDTQYF.

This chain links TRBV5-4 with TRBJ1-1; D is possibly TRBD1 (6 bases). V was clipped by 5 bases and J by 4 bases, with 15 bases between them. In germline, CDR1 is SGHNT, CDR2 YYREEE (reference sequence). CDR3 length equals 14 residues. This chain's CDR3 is CASRQKGGGTEAFF. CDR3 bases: TGTGCCAGCAGACAAAAGGGGGGTGGCACTGAAGCTTTCTTT.

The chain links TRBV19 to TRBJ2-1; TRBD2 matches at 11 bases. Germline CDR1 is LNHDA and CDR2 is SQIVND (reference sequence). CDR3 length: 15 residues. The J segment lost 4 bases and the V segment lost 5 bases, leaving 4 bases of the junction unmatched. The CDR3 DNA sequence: TGTGCCAGTAGTTCCGGGACTAGCGGATACAATGAGCAGTTCTTC. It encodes CASSSGTSGYNEQFF. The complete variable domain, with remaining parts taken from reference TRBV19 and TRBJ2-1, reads DGGITQSPKYLFRKEGQNVTLSCEQNLNHDAMYWYRQDPGQGLRLIYYSQIVNDFQKGDIAEGYSVSREKKESFPLTVTSAQKNPTAFYLCASSSGTSGYNEQFFGPGTRLTVL.

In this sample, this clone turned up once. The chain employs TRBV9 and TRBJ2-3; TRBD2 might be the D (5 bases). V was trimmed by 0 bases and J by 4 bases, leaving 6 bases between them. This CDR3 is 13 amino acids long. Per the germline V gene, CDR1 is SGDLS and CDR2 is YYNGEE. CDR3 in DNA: TGTGCCAGCAGCGTAGTAGCGTCAGATACGCAGTATTTT. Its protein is CASSVVASDTQYF.

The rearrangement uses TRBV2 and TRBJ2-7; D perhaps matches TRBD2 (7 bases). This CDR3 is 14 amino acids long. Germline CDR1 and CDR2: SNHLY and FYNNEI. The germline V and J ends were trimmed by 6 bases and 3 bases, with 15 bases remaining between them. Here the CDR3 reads CASRKGGEYYEQYF. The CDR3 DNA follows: TGTGCCAGCAGAAAGGGGGGGGAATACTACGAGCAGTACTTC.

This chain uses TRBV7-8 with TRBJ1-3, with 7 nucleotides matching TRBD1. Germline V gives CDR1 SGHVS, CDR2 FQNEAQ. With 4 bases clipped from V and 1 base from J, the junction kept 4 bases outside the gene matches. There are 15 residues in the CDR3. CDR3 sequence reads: CASSSTGRSGNTIYF. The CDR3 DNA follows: TGTGCCAGCAGCTCGACAGGGAGATCTGGAAACACCATATATTTT.

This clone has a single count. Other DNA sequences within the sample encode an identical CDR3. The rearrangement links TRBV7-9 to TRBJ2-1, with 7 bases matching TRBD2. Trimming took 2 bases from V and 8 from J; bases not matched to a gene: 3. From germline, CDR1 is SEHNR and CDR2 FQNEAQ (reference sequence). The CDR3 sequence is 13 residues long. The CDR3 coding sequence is TGTGCCAGCAGCTTATATCGGGGGGATGAGCAGTTCTTC. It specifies CASSLYRGDEQFF.

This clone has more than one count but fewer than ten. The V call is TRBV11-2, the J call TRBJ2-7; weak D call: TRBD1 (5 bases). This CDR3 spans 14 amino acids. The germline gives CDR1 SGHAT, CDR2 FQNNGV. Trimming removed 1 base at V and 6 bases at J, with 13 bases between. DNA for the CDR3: TGTGCCAGCAGCTTAGCCCAGGGTCACCTCGAGCAGTACTTC. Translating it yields CASSLAQGHLEQYF.

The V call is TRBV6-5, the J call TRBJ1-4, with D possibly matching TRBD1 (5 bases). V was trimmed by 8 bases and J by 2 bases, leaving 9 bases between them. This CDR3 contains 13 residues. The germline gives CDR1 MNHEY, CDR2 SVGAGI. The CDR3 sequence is CASLRQTNEKLFF. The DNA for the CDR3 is TGTGCCAGCTTACGACAGACTAATGAAAAACTGTTTTTT.

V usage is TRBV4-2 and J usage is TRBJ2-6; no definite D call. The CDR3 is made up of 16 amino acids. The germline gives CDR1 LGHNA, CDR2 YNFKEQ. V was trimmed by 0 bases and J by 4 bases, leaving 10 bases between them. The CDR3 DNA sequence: TGTGCCAGCAGCCAAGATTCCGCCTCCGGGGCCAACGTCCTGACTTTC. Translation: CASSQDSASGANVLTF.

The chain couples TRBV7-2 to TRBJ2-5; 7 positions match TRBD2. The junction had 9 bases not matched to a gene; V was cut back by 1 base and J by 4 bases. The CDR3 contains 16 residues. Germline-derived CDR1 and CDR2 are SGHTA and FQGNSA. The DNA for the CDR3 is TGTGCCAGCAGCTTAGGCCTACTAGGCGGGGGAGAGACCCAGTACTTC. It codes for CASSLGLLGGGETQYF.

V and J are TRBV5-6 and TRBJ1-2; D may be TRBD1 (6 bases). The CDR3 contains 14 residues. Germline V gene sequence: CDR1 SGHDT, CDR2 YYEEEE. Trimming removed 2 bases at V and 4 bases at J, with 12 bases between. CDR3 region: CASSLWTAPYGYTF. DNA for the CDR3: TGTGCCAGCAGCTTATGGACAGCACCCTATGGCTACACCTTC. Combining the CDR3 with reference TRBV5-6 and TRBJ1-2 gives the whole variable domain DAGVTQSPTHLIKTRGQQVTLRCSPKSGHDTVSWYQQALGQGPQFIFQYYEEEERQRGNFPDRFSGHQFPNYSSELNVNALLLGDSALYLCASSLWTAPYGYTFGSGTRLTVV.

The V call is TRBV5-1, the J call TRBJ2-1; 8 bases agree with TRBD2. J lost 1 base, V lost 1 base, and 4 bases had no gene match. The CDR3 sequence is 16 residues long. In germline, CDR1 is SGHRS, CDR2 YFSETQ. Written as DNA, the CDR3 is TGCGCCAGCAGCTTGCCCCGGGGGGGATCCTACAATGAGCAGTTCTTC. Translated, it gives CASSLPRGGSYNEQFF.

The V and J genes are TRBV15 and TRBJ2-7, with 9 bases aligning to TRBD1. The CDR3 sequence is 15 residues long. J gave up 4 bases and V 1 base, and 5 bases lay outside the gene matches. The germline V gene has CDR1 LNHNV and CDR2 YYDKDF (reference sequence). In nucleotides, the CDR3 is TGTGCCACCAGCAGAGGGACAGGGGAGACATACGAGCAGTACTTC. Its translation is CATSRGTGETYEQYF.

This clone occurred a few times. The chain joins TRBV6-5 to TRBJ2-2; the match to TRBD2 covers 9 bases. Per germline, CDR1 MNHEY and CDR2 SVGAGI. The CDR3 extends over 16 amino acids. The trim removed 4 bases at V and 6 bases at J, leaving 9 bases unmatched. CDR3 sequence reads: CASSFHNRLAAGELFF. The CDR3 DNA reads TGTGCCAGCAGTTTTCACAATAGACTAGCGGCCGGGGAGCTGTTTTTT.

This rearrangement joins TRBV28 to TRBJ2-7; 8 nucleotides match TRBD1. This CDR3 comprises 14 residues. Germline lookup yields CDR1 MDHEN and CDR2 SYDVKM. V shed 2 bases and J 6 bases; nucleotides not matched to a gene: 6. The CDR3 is CASSLRQGAGEQYF. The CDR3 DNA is TGTGCCAGCAGTTTACGTCAGGGGGCGGGCGAGCAGTACTTC.

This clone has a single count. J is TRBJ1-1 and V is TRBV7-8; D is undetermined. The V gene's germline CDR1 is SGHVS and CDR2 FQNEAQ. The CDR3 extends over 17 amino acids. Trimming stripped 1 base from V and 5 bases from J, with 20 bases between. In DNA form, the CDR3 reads TGTGCCAGCAGCTTAGGGAGGCCCACTCCCTCGTCGACTGAAGCTTTCTTT. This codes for CASSLGRPTPSSTEAFF.

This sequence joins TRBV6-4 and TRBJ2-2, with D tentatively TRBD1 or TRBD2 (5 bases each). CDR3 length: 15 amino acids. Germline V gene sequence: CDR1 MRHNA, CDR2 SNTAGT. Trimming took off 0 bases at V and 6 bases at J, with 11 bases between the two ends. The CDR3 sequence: CASSDSNRGPGELFF. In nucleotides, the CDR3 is TGTGCCAGCAGTGACTCGAATCGGGGCCCCGGGGAGCTGTTTTTT.

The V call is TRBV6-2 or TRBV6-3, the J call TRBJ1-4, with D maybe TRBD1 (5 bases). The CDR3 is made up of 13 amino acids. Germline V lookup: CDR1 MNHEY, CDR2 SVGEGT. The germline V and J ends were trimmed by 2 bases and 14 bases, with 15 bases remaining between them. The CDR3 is CASSYGNQGRLFF. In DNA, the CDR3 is TGTGCCAGCAGTTACGGTAATCAGGGCCGGCTGTTTTTT.

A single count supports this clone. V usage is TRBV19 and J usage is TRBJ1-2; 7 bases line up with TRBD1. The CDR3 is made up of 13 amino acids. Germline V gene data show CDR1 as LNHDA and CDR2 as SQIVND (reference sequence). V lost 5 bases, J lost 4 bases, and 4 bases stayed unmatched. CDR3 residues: CASSAGTVYGYTF. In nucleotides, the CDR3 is TGTGCCAGTAGTGCCGGGACAGTCTATGGCTACACCTTC.

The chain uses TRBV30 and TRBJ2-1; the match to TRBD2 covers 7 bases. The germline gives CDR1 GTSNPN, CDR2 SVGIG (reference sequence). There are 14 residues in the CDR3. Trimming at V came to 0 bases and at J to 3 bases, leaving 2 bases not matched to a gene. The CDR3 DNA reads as TGTGCCTGGAGTGTCGAGCGGGACTACAATGAGCAGTTCTTC. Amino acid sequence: CAWSVERDYNEQFF.

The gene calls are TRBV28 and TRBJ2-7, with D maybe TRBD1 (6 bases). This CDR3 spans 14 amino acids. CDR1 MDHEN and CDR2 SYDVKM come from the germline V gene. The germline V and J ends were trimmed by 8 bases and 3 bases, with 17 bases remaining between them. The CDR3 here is CASGNVGQLYEQYF. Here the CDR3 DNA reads TGTGCCAGCGGGAACGTTGGACAGCTCTACGAGCAGTACTTC.

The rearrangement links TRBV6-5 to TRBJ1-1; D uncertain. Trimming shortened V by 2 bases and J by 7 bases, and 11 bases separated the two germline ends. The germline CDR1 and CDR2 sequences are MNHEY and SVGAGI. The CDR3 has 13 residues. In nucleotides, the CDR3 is TGTGCCAGCAGTTACAGGGTAAACTTTGAAGCTTTCTTT. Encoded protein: CASSYRVNFEAFF.

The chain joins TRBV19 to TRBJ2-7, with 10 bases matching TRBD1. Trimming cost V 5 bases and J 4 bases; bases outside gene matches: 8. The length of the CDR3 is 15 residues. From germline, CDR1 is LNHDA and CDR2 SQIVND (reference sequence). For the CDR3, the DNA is TGTGCCAGTAGTGTTCCGGGACAGGGGAAGTACGAGCAGTACTTC. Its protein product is CASSVPGQGKYEQYF.

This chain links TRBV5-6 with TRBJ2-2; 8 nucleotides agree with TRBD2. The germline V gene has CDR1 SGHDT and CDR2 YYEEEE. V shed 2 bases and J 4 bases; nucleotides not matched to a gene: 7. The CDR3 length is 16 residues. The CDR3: CASSLNGGAGTGELFF. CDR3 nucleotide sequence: TGTGCCAGCAGCTTAAACGGGGGGGCCGGCACCGGGGAGCTGTTTTTT.